The rows below give T cell receptor beta chains drawn from one sample of a study of cytomegalovirus exposure and HLA in healthy donors. Assay used: immunoSEQ multiplex PCR; TCRdb lists only in-frame clones, some missing. The sample holds some 160,000 clones, approximately 71% seen once. Material for sequencing was PBMCs. The receptor source for this set is a woman aged 18 to 35 in good health and CMV-seropositive. CDR3s include the opening cysteine and the closing phenylalanine or tryptophan. The D gene is left open where the match is weak. Size values are once, few and many counts, or a class for expanded clones, and some rows have none.

d_gene: -; v_gene: TRBV7-2; j_gene: TRBJ2-5; abundance: -; CDR3nt: TGTGCCAGCAGCTTAGCGGGGGGGCAGCAAGAGACCCAGTACTTC; CDR3aa: CASSLAGGQQETQYF
d_gene: -; v_gene: TRBV6-5; j_gene: TRBJ1-1; abundance: -; CDR3nt: TGTGCCAGCAGCCCCCCCGGTAATGAAGCTTTCTTT; CDR3aa: CASSPPGNEAFF
d_gene: TRBD2; v_gene: TRBV29-1; j_gene: TRBJ2-1; abundance: -; CDR3nt: TGCAGCGCCACCGGGACTAGTATTTACAATGAGCAGTTCTTC; CDR3aa: CSATGTSIYNEQFF
d_gene: -; v_gene: TRBV28; j_gene: TRBJ1-5; abundance: -; CDR3nt: TGTGCCAGCAGTTTATTAACTCCTAACAATCAGCCCCAGCATTTT; CDR3aa: CASSLLTPNNQPQHF
d_gene: TRBD1; v_gene: TRBV6-1; j_gene: TRBJ2-3; abundance: -; CDR3nt: TGTGCCAGCAGTGGACAGGGTACGGATACGCAGTATTTT; CDR3aa: CASSGQGTDTQYF
d_gene: TRBD1; v_gene: TRBV4-1; j_gene: TRBJ2-7; abundance: once; CDR3nt: TGCGCCAGCAGCCAAAGGATCGGGACAGGGGGGAGGCAGTACTTC; CDR3aa: CASSQRIGTGGRQYF
d_gene: -; v_gene: TRBV15; j_gene: TRBJ1-4; abundance: -; CDR3nt: TGTGCCACCAGCGAGGGGGGGAATGAAAAACTGTTTTTT; CDR3aa: CATSEGGNEKLFF
d_gene: TRBD1; v_gene: TRBV7-2; j_gene: TRBJ2-4; abundance: -; CDR3nt: TGTGCCAGCAGCATACAGGGGCAAAACATTCAGTACTTC; CDR3aa: CASSIQGQNIQYF
d_gene: TRBD1; v_gene: TRBV19; j_gene: TRBJ2-5; abundance: once; CDR3nt: TGTGCCAGTAGTATAGTGGGGGACAGAAAAGAGACCCAGTACTTC; CDR3aa: CASSIVGDRKETQYF
d_gene: -; v_gene: TRBV10-3; j_gene: TRBJ1-3; abundance: few; CDR3nt: TGTGCCATCGCGGGAGGGAGGGGAAACACCATATATTTT; CDR3aa: CAIAGGRGNTIYF
d_gene: -; v_gene: TRBV7-3; j_gene: TRBJ1-2; abundance: -; CDR3nt: TGTGCCAGCAGCTCCGACAGGTTCGGCTACACCTTC; CDR3aa: CASSSDRFGYTF
d_gene: -; v_gene: TRBV7-3; j_gene: TRBJ1-2; abundance: -; CDR3nt: TGTGCCAGCAGCTTAAACCGAGGTGGGGGCTACACCTTC; CDR3aa: CASSLNRGGGYTF
d_gene: -; v_gene: TRBV5-5; j_gene: TRBJ1-2; abundance: -; CDR3nt: TGTGCCAGCAGCTTGGCCGGGTCGGGTACTAACTATGGCTACACCTTC; CDR3aa: CASSLAGSGTNYGYTF
d_gene: TRBD1; v_gene: TRBV5-6; j_gene: TRBJ1-5; abundance: -; CDR3nt: TGTGCCAGCAGCTTGATACAGGGGATGGGAGCCCAGCATTTT; CDR3aa: CASSLIQGMGAQHF
d_gene: TRBD2; v_gene: TRBV7-7; j_gene: TRBJ2-2; abundance: -; CDR3nt: TGTGCTAGCAGTTCGGGACTAGCGGGGGGATCGTACACCGGGGAGCTGTTTTTT; CDR3aa: CASSSGLAGGSYTGELFF
d_gene: TRBD1; v_gene: TRBV4-2; j_gene: TRBJ1-2; abundance: -; CDR3nt: TGTGCCAGCAGCCAAGATGAGTCGACAGGGCCCTACGATGGCTACACCTTC; CDR3aa: CASSQDESTGPYDGYTF
d_gene: -; v_gene: TRBV15; j_gene: TRBJ2-7; abundance: -; CDR3nt: TGTGCCACCAGTAAAGAACGGGGGGAGCAGTACTTC; CDR3aa: CATSKERGEQYF
d_gene: -; v_gene: TRBV2; j_gene: TRBJ2-2; abundance: -; CDR3nt: TGTGCCAGCAAGTGGACGTCCGCGAACACCGGGAAGCTGTTTTTT; CDR3aa: CASKWTSANTGKLFF
d_gene: TRBD1; v_gene: TRBV4-1; j_gene: TRBJ1-1; abundance: -; CDR3nt: TGCGCCAGCAGCCAAGATCAGGGGGTAACTGAAGCTTTCTTT; CDR3aa: CASSQDQGVTEAFF
d_gene: -; v_gene: TRBV19; j_gene: TRBJ2-3; abundance: -; CDR3nt: TGTGCCAGTAGCCAACAGGGTTCAGATACGCAGTATTTT; CDR3aa: CASSQQGSDTQYF
d_gene: -; v_gene: TRBV15; j_gene: TRBJ1-1; abundance: few; CDR3nt: TGTGCCACCAGCAGAGATAGCTACCGGCGGTGGGTGAACACTGAAGCTTTCTTT; CDR3aa: CATSRDSYRRWVNTEAFF
d_gene: TRBD1; v_gene: TRBV27; j_gene: TRBJ1-6; abundance: -; CDR3nt: TGTGCCAGCAGTTTATTCGATGCAGGGGGAAATTCACCCCTCCACTTT; CDR3aa: CASSLFDAGGNSPLHF
d_gene: -; v_gene: TRBV18; j_gene: TRBJ1-3; abundance: -; CDR3nt: TGTGCCAGCCTAAGCGGCCTCGGAGGAAACACCATATATTTT; CDR3aa: CASLSGLGGNTIYF
d_gene: TRBD1; v_gene: TRBV7-6; j_gene: TRBJ2-7; abundance: -; CDR3nt: TGTGCCAGTAGCCCCCGGACAGGGGGTTCCTACGAGCAGTACTTC; CDR3aa: CASSPRTGGSYEQYF
d_gene: TRBD1; v_gene: TRBV27; j_gene: TRBJ1-6; abundance: -; CDR3nt: TGTGCCAGCAGCTCCATCCGAAGGACAGGCTATAATTCACCCCTCCACTTT; CDR3aa: CASSSIRRTGYNSPLHF
d_gene: TRBD2; v_gene: TRBV9; j_gene: TRBJ2-3; abundance: -; CDR3nt: TGTGCCAGCAGCGAGGGGGCGGGGGGGCTGGATACGCAGTATTTT; CDR3aa: CASSEGAGGLDTQYF
d_gene: -; v_gene: TRBV7-9; j_gene: TRBJ1-2; abundance: -; CDR3nt: TGTGCCACCGAAAACAGGAATGGCTACACCTTC; CDR3aa: CATENRNGYTF
d_gene: TRBD2; v_gene: TRBV9; j_gene: TRBJ2-7; abundance: -; CDR3nt: TGTGCCAGCGCCGGGGGGTTGGGATACGAGCAGTACTTC; CDR3aa: CASAGGLGYEQYF
d_gene: -; v_gene: TRBV5-4; j_gene: TRBJ2-1; abundance: -; CDR3nt: TGTGCCAGCGAGCGGGCGGGTGGATCGGAGCAGTTCTTC; CDR3aa: CASERAGGSEQFF
d_gene: -; v_gene: TRBV7-3; j_gene: TRBJ1-2; abundance: -; CDR3nt: TGTGCCAGCAGCTTAAGGAGGGTTACTGGCTACACCTTC; CDR3aa: CASSLRRVTGYTF
d_gene: -; v_gene: TRBV4-1; j_gene: TRBJ2-1; abundance: few; CDR3nt: TGCGCCAGCAGTAGAAGCTCCTACAATGAGCAGTTCTTC; CDR3aa: CASSRSSYNEQFF
d_gene: -; v_gene: TRBV2; j_gene: TRBJ1-1; abundance: -; CDR3nt: TGTGCCAGCAGTGTTCAGATTGAAGCTTTCTTT; CDR3aa: CASSVQIEAFF
d_gene: -; v_gene: TRBV18; j_gene: TRBJ1-5; abundance: once; CDR3nt: TGTGCCAGCTCACCCCTCGGGGACAATCAGCCCCAGCATTTT; CDR3aa: CASSPLGDNQPQHF
d_gene: TRBD1; v_gene: TRBV6-5; j_gene: TRBJ2-1; abundance: few; CDR3nt: TGTGCCAGCAGTTCTACCAAGAGGACAGGGAACAATGAGCAGTTCTTC; CDR3aa: CASSSTKRTGNNEQFF
d_gene: -; v_gene: TRBV14; j_gene: TRBJ1-1; abundance: -; CDR3nt: TGTGCCAGCAGCCAAGATCGCGCAGGACTCCAGAACACTGAAGCTTTCTTT; CDR3aa: CASSQDRAGLQNTEAFF
d_gene: -; v_gene: TRBV5-4; j_gene: TRBJ1-2; abundance: -; CDR3nt: TGTGCCAGCAACACAGGGAATTATGGCTACACCTTC; CDR3aa: CASNTGNYGYTF
d_gene: -; v_gene: TRBV30; j_gene: TRBJ1-1; abundance: -; CDR3nt: TGTGCCTGGAGTGTAGAGAAGATGAACACTGAAGCTTTCTTT; CDR3aa: CAWSVEKMNTEAFF
d_gene: -; v_gene: TRBV7-2; j_gene: TRBJ1-4; abundance: few; CDR3nt: TGTGCCAGCAGCTTAGAACAGATTAATGAAAAACTGTTTTTT; CDR3aa: CASSLEQINEKLFF
d_gene: -; v_gene: TRBV18; j_gene: TRBJ1-1; abundance: -; CDR3nt: TGTGCCAGCTCACCACCGAACCAGGGTGAAGCTTTCTTT; CDR3aa: CASSPPNQGEAFF
d_gene: TRBD1; v_gene: TRBV4-1; j_gene: TRBJ2-7; abundance: -; CDR3nt: TGCGCCAGCAGCCAAGATCCGGGACAGGGTTACGAGCAGTACTTC; CDR3aa: CASSQDPGQGYEQYF
d_gene: TRBD2; v_gene: TRBV4-2; j_gene: TRBJ2-1; abundance: -; CDR3nt: TGTGCCAGCAGCCAAGAGGTTCGGCGGGGGGGCTCCTACAATGAGCAGTTCTTC; CDR3aa: CASSQEVRRGGSYNEQFF
d_gene: TRBD1; v_gene: TRBV5-1; j_gene: TRBJ2-1; abundance: -; CDR3nt: TGCGCCAGCAGCTTAACACAGGGGATCGACAATGAGCAGTTCTTC; CDR3aa: CASSLTQGIDNEQFF
d_gene: TRBD2; v_gene: TRBV7-2; j_gene: TRBJ2-1; abundance: -; CDR3nt: TGTGCCAGCAGCTTGCAGCGGGGGAGACCAAGCTCCTACAATGAGCAGTTCTTC; CDR3aa: CASSLQRGRPSSYNEQFF
d_gene: TRBD1; v_gene: TRBV9; j_gene: TRBJ1-2; abundance: -; CDR3nt: TGTGCCAGCAGCGCAGTGCTGGGACAGGGCTATGGCTACACCTTC; CDR3aa: CASSAVLGQGYGYTF
d_gene: TRBD1; v_gene: TRBV5-6; j_gene: TRBJ2-1; abundance: -; CDR3nt: TGTGCCAGCAGCCCCGGGACAGGGGGCGCGGATGAGCAGTTCTTC; CDR3aa: CASSPGTGGADEQFF
d_gene: -; v_gene: TRBV29-1; j_gene: TRBJ2-7; abundance: -; CDR3nt: TGCAGCGTGGAGGGGAAAGTCGACGAGCAGTACTTC; CDR3aa: CSVEGKVDEQYF
d_gene: TRBD1; v_gene: TRBV6-1; j_gene: TRBJ1-5; abundance: -; CDR3nt: TGTGCCGGACAGGGGTCTAGCAATCAGCCCCAGCATTTT; CDR3aa: CAGQGSSNQPQHF
d_gene: -; v_gene: TRBV30; j_gene: TRBJ1-3; abundance: -; CDR3nt: TGTGCCTGGAGTGTACATCAGTCTGGAAACACCATATATTTT; CDR3aa: CAWSVHQSGNTIYF
d_gene: -; v_gene: TRBV6-5; j_gene: TRBJ1-5; abundance: -; CDR3nt: TGTGCCAGCAGTTACTTTGACAGCGCCCTAGGGCCCCAGCATTTT; CDR3aa: CASSYFDSALGPQHF
d_gene: -; v_gene: TRBV30; j_gene: TRBJ1-3; abundance: -; CDR3nt: TGTGCCTGGAGTGCCCAGGCGACTGGAAACACCATATATTTT; CDR3aa: CAWSAQATGNTIYF